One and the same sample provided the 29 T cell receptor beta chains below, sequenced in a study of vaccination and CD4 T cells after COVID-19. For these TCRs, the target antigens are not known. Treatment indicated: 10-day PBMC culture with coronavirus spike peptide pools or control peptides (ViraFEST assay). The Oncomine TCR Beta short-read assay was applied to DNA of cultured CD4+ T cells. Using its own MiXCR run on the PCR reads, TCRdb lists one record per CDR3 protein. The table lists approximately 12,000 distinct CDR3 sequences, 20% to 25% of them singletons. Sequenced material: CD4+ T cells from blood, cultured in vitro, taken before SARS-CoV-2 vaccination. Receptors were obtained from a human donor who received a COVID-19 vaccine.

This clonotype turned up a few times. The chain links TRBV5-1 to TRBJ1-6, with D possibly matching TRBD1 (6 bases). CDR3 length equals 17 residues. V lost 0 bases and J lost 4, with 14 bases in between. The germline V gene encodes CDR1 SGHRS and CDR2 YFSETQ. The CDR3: CASSLVAGGAYNSPLHF. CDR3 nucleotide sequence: TGCGCCAGCAGCTTGGTAGCTGGGGGCGCGTATAATTCACCCCTCCACTTT.

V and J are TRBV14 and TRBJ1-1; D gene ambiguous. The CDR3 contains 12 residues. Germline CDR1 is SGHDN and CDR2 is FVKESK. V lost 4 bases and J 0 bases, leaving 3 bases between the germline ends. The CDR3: CASSRVNTEAFF. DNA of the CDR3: TGTGCCAGCAGCCGTGTGAACACTGAAGCTTTCTTT.

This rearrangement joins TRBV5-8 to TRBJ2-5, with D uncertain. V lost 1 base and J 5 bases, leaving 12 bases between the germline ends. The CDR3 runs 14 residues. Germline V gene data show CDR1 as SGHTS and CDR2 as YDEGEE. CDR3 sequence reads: CASSLRMQVETQYF. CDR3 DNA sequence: TGTGCCAGCAGCTTGAGGATGCAGGTGGAGACCCAGTACTTC. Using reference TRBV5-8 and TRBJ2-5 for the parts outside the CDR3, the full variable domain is EAGVTQSPTHLIKTRGQQATLRCSPISGHTSVYWYQQALGLGLQFLLWYDEGEERNRGNFPPRFSGRQFPNYSSELNVNALELEDSALYLCASSLRMQVETQYFGPGTRLLVL.

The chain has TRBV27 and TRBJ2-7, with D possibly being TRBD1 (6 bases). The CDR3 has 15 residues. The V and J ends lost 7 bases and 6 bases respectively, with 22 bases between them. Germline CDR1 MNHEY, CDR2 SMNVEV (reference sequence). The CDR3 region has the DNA TGTGCCAGCAACCCAAGGGGGACGGTCAGGCTCGAGCAGTACTTC. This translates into CASNPRGTVRLEQYF.

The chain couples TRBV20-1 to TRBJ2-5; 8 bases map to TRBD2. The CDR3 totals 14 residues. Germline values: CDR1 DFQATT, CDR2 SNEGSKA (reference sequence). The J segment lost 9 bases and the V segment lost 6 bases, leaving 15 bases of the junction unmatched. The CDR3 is CSAVAGGFPAAQYF. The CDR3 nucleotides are TGCAGTGCCGTGGCGGGAGGCTTCCCGGCGGCCCAGTACTTC.

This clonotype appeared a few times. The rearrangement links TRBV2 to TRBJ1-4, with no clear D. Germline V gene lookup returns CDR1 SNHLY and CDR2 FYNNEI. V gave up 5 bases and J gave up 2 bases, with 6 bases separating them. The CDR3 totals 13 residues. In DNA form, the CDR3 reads TGTGCCAGCAGTTTAGGGACTAATGAAAAACTGTTTTTT. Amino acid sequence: CASSLGTNEKLFF.

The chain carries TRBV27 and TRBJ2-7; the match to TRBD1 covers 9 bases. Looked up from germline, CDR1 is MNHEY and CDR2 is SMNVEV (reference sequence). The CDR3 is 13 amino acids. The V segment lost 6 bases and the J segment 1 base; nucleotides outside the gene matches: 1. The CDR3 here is CASRGTGSYEQYF. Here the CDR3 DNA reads TGTGCCAGCAGAGGGACAGGGTCCTACGAGCAGTACTTC.

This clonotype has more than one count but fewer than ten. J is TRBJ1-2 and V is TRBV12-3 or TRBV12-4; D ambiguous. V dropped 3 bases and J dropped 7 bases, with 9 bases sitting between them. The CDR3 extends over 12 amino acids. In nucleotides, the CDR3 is TGTGCCAGCAGTTTCGGAGTCTCTGGCTACACCTTC. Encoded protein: CASSFGVSGYTF.

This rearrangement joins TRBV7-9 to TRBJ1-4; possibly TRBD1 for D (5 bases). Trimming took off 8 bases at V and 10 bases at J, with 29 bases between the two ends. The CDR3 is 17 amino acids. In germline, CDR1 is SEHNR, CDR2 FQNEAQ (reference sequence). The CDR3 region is CASASLGRGSNGGKLFF. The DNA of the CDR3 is TGTGCCAGCGCAAGCCTCGGGCGGGGGAGTAATGGCGGAAAACTGTTTTTT.

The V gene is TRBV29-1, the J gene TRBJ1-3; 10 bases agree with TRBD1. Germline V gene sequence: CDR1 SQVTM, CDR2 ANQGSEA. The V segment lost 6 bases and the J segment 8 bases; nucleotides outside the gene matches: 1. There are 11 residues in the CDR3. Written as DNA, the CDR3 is TGCAGCGTCGGACAGGGGGACACCATATATTTT. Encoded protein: CSVGQGDTIYF.

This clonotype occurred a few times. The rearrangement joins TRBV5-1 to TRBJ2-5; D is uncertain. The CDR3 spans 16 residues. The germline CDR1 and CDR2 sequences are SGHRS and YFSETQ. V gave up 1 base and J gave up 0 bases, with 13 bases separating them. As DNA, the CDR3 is TGCGCCAGCAGCTTGTTTATTGGGAACAACCAAGAGACCCAGTACTTC. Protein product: CASSLFIGNNQETQYF.

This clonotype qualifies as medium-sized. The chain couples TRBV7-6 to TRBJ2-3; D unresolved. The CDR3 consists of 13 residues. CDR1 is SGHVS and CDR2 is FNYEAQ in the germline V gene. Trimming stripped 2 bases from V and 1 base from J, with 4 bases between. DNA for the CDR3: TGTGCCAGCAGCTTAAGTCGCACAGATACGCAGTATTTT. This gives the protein CASSLSRTDTQYF.

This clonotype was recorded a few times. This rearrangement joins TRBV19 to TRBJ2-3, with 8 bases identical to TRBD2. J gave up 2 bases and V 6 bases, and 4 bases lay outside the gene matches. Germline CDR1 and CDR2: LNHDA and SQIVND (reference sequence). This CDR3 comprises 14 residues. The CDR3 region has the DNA TGTGCCAGTAGCACTAGCGGAACCACAGATACGCAGTATTTT. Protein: CASSTSGTTDTQYF.

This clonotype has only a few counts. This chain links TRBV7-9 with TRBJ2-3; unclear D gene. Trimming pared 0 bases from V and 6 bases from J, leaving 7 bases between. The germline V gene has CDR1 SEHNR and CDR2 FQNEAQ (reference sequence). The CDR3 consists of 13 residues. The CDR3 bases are TGTGCCAGCAGCTTAGCTAGTTTGGATACGCAGTATTTT. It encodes CASSLASLDTQYF.

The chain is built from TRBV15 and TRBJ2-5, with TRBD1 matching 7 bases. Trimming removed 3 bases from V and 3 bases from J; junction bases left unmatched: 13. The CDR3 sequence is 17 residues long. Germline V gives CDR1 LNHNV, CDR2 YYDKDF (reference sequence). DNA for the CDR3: TGTGCCACCAGCAGTTTCCCCGGTGACAGGGAGAAAGAGACCCAGTACTTC. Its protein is CATSSFPGDREKETQYF.

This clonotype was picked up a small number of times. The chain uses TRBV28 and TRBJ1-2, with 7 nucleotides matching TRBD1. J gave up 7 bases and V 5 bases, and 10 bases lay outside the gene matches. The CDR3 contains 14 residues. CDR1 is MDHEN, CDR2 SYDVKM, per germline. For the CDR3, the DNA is TGTGCCAGCAGTCGCCCCAGACAGGGCGGTGGCTACACCTTC. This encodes CASSRPRQGGGYTF.

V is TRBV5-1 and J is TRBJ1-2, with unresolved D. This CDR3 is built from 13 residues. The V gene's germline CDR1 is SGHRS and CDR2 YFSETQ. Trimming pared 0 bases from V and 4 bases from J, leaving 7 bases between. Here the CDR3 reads CASSLDGSYGYTF. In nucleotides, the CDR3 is TGCGCCAGCAGCTTGGATGGTAGCTATGGCTACACCTTC.

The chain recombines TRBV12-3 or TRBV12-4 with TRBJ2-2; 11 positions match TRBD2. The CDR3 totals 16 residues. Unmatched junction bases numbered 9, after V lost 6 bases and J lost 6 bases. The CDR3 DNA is TGTGCCAGCAGAATCAATAGCGGGGGGGCCCCCGGGGAGCTGTTTTTT. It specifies CASRINSGGAPGELFF.

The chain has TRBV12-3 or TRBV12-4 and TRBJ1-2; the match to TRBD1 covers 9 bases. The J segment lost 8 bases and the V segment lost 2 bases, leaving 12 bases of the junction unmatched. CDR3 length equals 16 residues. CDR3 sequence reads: CASSLFGTGRGRGYTF. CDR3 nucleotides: TGTGCCAGCAGTTTATTTGGGACAGGGAGAGGACGGGGCTACACCTTC.

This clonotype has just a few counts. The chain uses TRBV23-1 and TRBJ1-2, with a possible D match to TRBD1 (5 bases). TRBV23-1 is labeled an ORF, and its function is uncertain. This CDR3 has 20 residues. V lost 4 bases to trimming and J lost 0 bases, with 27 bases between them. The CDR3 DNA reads TGCGCCAGCAGTCGAATTTCACCCGGGACCGAGGTCCCTTCTAACTATGGCTACACCTTC. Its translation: CASSRISPGTEVPSNYGYTF.

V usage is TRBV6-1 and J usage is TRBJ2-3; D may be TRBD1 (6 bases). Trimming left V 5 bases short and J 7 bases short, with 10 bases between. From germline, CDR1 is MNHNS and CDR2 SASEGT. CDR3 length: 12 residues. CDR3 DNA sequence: TGTGCCAGCAGTCGACAGGCTTATACGCAGTATTTT. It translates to CASSRQAYTQYF.

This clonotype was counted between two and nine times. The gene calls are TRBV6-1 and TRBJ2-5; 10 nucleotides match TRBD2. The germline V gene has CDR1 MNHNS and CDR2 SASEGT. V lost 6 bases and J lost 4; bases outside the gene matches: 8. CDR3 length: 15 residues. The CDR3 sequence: CASRVSGGPLETQYF. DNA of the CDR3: TGTGCCAGCAGGGTTAGCGGGGGGCCCTTAGAGACCCAGTACTTC.

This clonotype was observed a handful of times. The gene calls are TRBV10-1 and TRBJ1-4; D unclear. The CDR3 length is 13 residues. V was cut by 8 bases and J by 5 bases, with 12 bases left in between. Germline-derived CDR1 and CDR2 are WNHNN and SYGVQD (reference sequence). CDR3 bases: TGCGCCAGCCCCGGGAGTAAGAATGAAAAACTGTTTTTT. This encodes CASPGSKNEKLFF.

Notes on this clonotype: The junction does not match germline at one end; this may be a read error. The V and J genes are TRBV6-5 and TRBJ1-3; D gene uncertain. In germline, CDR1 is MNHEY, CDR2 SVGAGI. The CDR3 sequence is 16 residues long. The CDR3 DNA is TGTGCCAGCAGTTACTCGGCCAGAAGCTCTGGAAACGCCATATATTTT. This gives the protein CASSYSARSSGNAIYF.

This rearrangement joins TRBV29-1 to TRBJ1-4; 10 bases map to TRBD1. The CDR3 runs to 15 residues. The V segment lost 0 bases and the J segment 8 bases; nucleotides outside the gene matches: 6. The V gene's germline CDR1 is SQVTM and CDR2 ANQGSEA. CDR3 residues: CSVEDRDRGREKLFF. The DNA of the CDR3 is TGCAGCGTTGAAGATCGGGACAGGGGAAGGGAAAAACTGTTTTTT.

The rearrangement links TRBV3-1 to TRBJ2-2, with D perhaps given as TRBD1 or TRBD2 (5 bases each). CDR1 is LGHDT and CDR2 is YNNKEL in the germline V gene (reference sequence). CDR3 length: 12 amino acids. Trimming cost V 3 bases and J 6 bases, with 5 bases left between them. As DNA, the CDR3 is TGTGCCAGCAGCCAGGGGGCCGGGGAGCTGTTTTTT. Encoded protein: CASSQGAGELFF.

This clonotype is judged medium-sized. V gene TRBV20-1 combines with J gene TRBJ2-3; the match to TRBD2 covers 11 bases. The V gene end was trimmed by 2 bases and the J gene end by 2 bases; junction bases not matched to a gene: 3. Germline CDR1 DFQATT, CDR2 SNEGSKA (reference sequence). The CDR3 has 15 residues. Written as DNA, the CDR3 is TGCAGTGCTAGATCACTAGCGGGGGTCACAGATACGCAGTATTTT. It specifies CSARSLAGVTDTQYF.

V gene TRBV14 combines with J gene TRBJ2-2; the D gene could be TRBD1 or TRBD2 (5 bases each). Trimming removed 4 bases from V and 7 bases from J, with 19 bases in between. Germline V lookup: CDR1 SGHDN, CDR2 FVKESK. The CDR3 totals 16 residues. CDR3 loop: CASSPTGTGFIGELFF. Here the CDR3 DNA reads TGTGCCAGCAGCCCCACCGGGACCGGATTTATCGGGGAGCTGTTTTTT.

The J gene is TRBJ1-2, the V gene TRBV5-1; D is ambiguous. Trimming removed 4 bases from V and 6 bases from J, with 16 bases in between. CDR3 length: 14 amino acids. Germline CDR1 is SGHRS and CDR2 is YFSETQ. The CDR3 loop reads CASSPPSGSHGYTF. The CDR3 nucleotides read TGCGCCAGCAGCCCCCCCTCGGGGTCTCATGGCTACACCTTC.